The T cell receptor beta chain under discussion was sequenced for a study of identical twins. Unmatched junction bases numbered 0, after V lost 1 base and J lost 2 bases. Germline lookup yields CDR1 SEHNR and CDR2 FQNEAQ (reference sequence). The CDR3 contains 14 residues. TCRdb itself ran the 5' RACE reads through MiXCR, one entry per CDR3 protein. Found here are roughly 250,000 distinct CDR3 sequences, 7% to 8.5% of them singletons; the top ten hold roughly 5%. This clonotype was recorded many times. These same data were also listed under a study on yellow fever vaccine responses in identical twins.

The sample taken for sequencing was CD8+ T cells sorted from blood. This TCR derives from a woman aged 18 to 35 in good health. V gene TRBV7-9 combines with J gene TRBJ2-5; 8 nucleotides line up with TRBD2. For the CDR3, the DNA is TGTGCCAGCAGCTTAGGCGGGGGGCAAGAGACCCAGTACTTC. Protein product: CASSLGGGQETQYF.